The next 28 T cell receptor beta chains were all read from a single sample in a study of CD8 T cells in Susac syndrome. When the RNA was reverse transcribed, random hexamers were used with an input of about 0.5 to 1 ug. TCRdb recomputed calls from the immunoSEQ multiplex PCR reads with MiXCR, one row per CDR3 protein. The profile covers 150,000 or so distinct CDR3 sequences, with 90% to 97% appearing a single time and 0.095% to 0.15% taken by the ten largest. Sequencing was done on a sample of CD4+ T cells from PBMCs. These receptor sequences come from a human donor with Susac syndrome.

The genes are TRBV6-6 and TRBJ2-1; D perhaps matches TRBD1 (5 bases). The CDR3 contains 15 residues. Germline assignment: CDR1 MNHNY and CDR2 SVGAGI (reference sequence). The V gene lost 2 bases and the J gene lost 9 bases, with 17 bases spanning the gap. DNA for the CDR3: TGTGCCAGCAGTTACGCCCAGGGTGGTAGAGGTGAGCAGTTCTTC. As protein: CASSYAQGGRGEQFF.

The V gene is TRBV2, the J gene TRBJ2-1; 9 nucleotides agree with TRBD1. This CDR3 has 14 amino acids. Germline V gene sequence: CDR1 SNHLY, CDR2 FYNNEI. J gave up 9 bases and V 5 bases, and 8 bases lay outside the gene matches. CDR3 amino acids: CASSPGTGLREQFF. The CDR3 DNA reads TGTGCCAGCAGTCCCGGGACAGGGCTACGTGAGCAGTTCTTC.

The chain couples TRBV20-1 to TRBJ2-1; the D call may be TRBD1 or TRBD2 (5 bases each). The germline V gene has CDR1 DFQATT and CDR2 SNEGSKA (reference sequence). V lost 5 bases and J lost 0, with 14 bases in between. The CDR3 consists of 15 residues. The CDR3 loop is CSASRPGTSYNEQFF. The DNA of the CDR3 is TGCAGTGCTTCACGTCCCGGGACCTCCTACAATGAGCAGTTCTTC.

The chain links TRBV7-2 to TRBJ2-1; D not resolved. Trimming removed 5 bases from V and 7 bases from J, with 12 bases in between. Germline assignment: CDR1 SGHTA and CDR2 FQGNSA. The CDR3 has 13 residues. The CDR3 DNA reads TGTGCCAGCAGCCCCTTGGGTCAAAATGAGCAGTTCTTC. Residues: CASSPLGQNEQFF. The whole variable domain, filled in from reference TRBV7-2 and TRBJ2-1, reads GAGVSQSPSNKVTEKGKDVELRCDPISGHTALYWYRQSLGQGLEFLIYFQGNSAPDKSGLPSDRFSAERTGGSVSTLTIQRTQQEDSAVYLCASSPLGQNEQFFGPGTRLTVL.

This chain connects TRBV29-1 to TRBJ2-1, with TRBD2 as a possible D gene (6 bases). CDR3 length: 11 amino acids. V was pared by 7 bases and J by 9 bases, with 13 bases between. The V gene's germline CDR1 is SQVTM and CDR2 ANQGSEA. The CDR3 DNA is TGCAGCGGGGGACTGAAGGTTGAGCAGTTCTTC. This gives the protein CSGGLKVEQFF.

The chain combines TRBV20-1 with TRBJ2-1; 12 nucleotides agree with TRBD2. This CDR3 is built from 14 residues. J was trimmed by 7 bases and V by 0 bases; bases with no gene match: 1. The V gene's germline CDR1 is DFQATT and CDR2 SNEGSKA (reference sequence). The DNA of the CDR3 is TGCAGTGCTAGAGATCTAGCGGGGGGGAATGAGCAGTTCTTC. Translating gives CSARDLAGGNEQFF.

The rearrangement links TRBV25-1 to TRBJ2-7; weak D call: TRBD2 (5 bases). CDR3 length: 14 amino acids. CDR1 and CDR2 (germline): MGHDK, SYGVNS. V lost 4 bases to trimming and J lost 7 bases, with 17 bases between them. The CDR3 bases are TGTGCCAGCAGTGGGGAGCTACTACCGTCGGAGCAGTACTTC. Amino acids: CASSGELLPSEQYF.

This chain uses TRBV3-1 with TRBJ2-3; 7 positions agree with TRBD2. V lost 4 bases and J lost 6; bases outside the gene matches: 13. Germline V gives CDR1 LGHDT, CDR2 YNNKEL (reference sequence). This CDR3 comprises 16 residues. In DNA form, the CDR3 reads TGTGCCAGCAGCCGCGCTTCCGGGACTAAGGGGGATACGCAGTATTTT. Encoded protein: CASSRASGTKGDTQYF.

This sequence joins TRBV27 and TRBJ2-6; D uncertain. This CDR3 is 15 amino acids long. Trimming removed 3 bases from V and 1 base from J, with 7 bases in between. Germline V gene data show CDR1 as MNHEY and CDR2 as SMNVEV (reference sequence). In DNA form, the CDR3 reads TGTGCCAGCAGTTTCTCTACTTCTGGGGCCAACGTCCTGACTTTC. Its protein is CASSFSTSGANVLTF.

The chain joins TRBV7-9 to TRBJ2-5; 12 bases agree with TRBD2. Per the germline V gene, CDR1 is SEHNR and CDR2 is FQNEAQ (reference sequence). Germline trimming cut 2 bases from V and 5 bases from J; bases unmatched to any gene: 3. This CDR3 spans 15 amino acids. The CDR3 sequence: CASSLLAGGRETQYF. CDR3 bases: TGTGCCAGCAGCTTACTAGCGGGGGGGCGTGAGACCCAGTACTTC.

The V gene is TRBV19, the J gene TRBJ2-1; 10 positions agree with TRBD1. The CDR3 is 17 amino acids. Germline V gene data show CDR1 as LNHDA and CDR2 as SQIVND (reference sequence). Germline trimming cut 3 bases from V and 3 bases from J; bases unmatched to any gene: 8. DNA of the CDR3: TGTGCCAGTAGTATTTCGGGGGACAGGGGTCTCTACAATGAGCAGTTCTTC. It translates to CASSISGDRGLYNEQFF.

This clonotype was counted between two and nine times. The V and J genes are TRBV7-2 and TRBJ2-1; D might be TRBD2 (5 bases). V dropped 0 bases and J dropped 7 bases, with 19 bases sitting between them. This CDR3 has 17 residues. Germline V gene lookup returns CDR1 SGHTA and CDR2 FQGNSA. For the CDR3, the DNA is TGTGCCAGCAGCTTAGCGTCCGGGTCGGGATTAGCGAATGAGCAGTTCTTC. Translation gives CASSLASGSGLANEQFF.

V usage is TRBV4-3 and J usage is TRBJ2-5, with D hard to call. The CDR3 loop spans 13 amino acids. CDR1 is LGHNA, CDR2 YSLEER, per germline. Trimming removed 2 bases at V and 5 bases at J, with 9 bases between. The CDR3 bases are TGCGCCAGCAGCCAATGGTTCGGGGAGACCCAGTACTTC. Translated: CASSQWFGETQYF.

CDR3 nucleotide sequence: TGCGCCAGCAGCCAAGACAGGAATTACTATGGCTACACCTTC. It encodes CASSQDRNYYGYTF. The chain has TRBV4-3 and TRBJ1-2; D ambiguous. The CDR3 spans 14 residues. With 0 bases removed from V and 3 bases from J, the gap between germline ends came to 8 bases. The germline gives CDR1 LGHNA, CDR2 YSLEER.

This clonotype has a single count. The chain joins TRBV20-1 to TRBJ2-3; unclear D gene. Trimming cost V 5 bases and J 6 bases, with 6 bases left between them. The V gene's germline CDR1 is DFQATT and CDR2 SNEGSKA (reference sequence). This CDR3 contains 10 residues. CDR3 DNA: TGCAGTGCTCAAGAGGATACGCAGTATTTT. Translated, it gives CSAQEDTQYF.

DNA of the CDR3: TGCGCCAGCAGTCAATTACCCCCCGGGGCCGGGGATGAGCAGTTCTTC. It yields the protein CASSQLPPGAGDEQFF. The chain has TRBV5-1 and TRBJ2-1; D may match TRBD1 or TRBD2 (5 bases each). CDR3 length: 16 amino acids. Deletions cut 5 bases from V and 8 bases from J, with 23 bases between. Looked up from germline, CDR1 is SGHRS and CDR2 is YFSETQ.

This clonotype was found once. V is TRBV28 and J is TRBJ2-5; no clear D gene. V shed 2 bases and J shed 5 bases, with 18 bases lying between them. The CDR3 runs 16 residues. CDR1 is MDHEN, CDR2 SYDVKM, per germline. The CDR3 is CASSLPDNSFAETQYF. In DNA, the CDR3 is TGTGCCAGCAGTTTACCAGATAACAGTTTTGCGGAGACCCAGTACTTC.

This clonotype appeared once. This sequence joins TRBV18 and TRBJ2-1, with TRBD1 matching 8 bases. From germline, CDR1 is KGHSH and CDR2 LQKENI. V lost 6 bases and J lost 4; bases outside the gene matches: 8. The length of the CDR3 is 15 residues. The DNA for the CDR3 is TGTGCCAGCTCGCCCGGGACAGGATTATACAATGAGCAGTTCTTC. It yields the protein CASSPGTGLYNEQFF.

The V and J genes are TRBV30 and TRBJ2-4; 8 positions agree with TRBD1. The germline gives CDR1 GTSNPN, CDR2 SVGIG (reference sequence). This CDR3 contains 13 residues. With V trimmed by 3 bases and J by 7 bases, 5 bases remained unmatched. DNA of the CDR3: TGTGCCTGGAGCCGACAGGGGATTAACATTCAGTACTTC. Residues: CAWSRQGINIQYF.

Only one count was recorded for this clonotype. V and J are TRBV18 and TRBJ1-5; D is uncertain. Germline CDR1 reads KGHSH; CDR2 reads LQKENI. V lost 7 bases and J lost 3, with 10 bases in between. The CDR3 runs 13 residues. This CDR3 is CASCSANNQPQHF. The DNA of the CDR3 is TGTGCCAGCTGTTCAGCGAACAATCAGCCCCAGCATTTT. The whole variable domain, filled in from reference TRBV18 and TRBJ1-5, reads NAGVMQNPRHLVRRRGQEARLRCSPMKGHSHVYWYRQLPEEGLKFMVYLQKENIIDESGMPKERFSAEFPKEGPSILRIQQVVRGDSAAYFCASCSANNQPQHFGDGTRLSIL.

The J gene is TRBJ1-2, the V gene TRBV5-1; no firm D call. Trimming removed 2 bases from V and 8 bases from J, with 16 bases in between. The CDR3 totals 14 residues. The germline V gene has CDR1 SGHRS and CDR2 YFSETQ. CDR3 amino acids: CASSFSLDISGYTF. The CDR3 DNA follows: TGCGCCAGCAGCTTTTCTCTGGATATATCGGGCTACACCTTC.

J is TRBJ2-4 and V is TRBV9; D may be TRBD2 (7 bases). V lost 4 bases, J lost 0 bases, and 17 bases lay in between. Germline assignment: CDR1 SGDLS and CDR2 YYNGEE. The CDR3 has 17 amino acids. For the CDR3, the DNA is TGTGCCAGCAGCCCCCGAGGGGGGGCGGGAGCCAAAAACATTCAGTACTTC. Encoded protein: CASSPRGGAGAKNIQYF.

The gene calls are TRBV9 and TRBJ2-2; D might be TRBD2 (6 bases). The CDR3 loop spans 15 amino acids. CDR1 is SGDLS and CDR2 is YYNGEE in the germline V gene. V lost 0 bases to trimming and J lost 4 bases, with 10 bases between them. CDR3 nucleotides: TGTGCCAGCAGCGTAGCGGGAGATCGCACCGGGGAGCTGTTTTTT. Translation gives CASSVAGDRTGELFF.

The chain is built from TRBV9 and TRBJ2-3; D is ambiguous. The CDR3 has 12 amino acids. The germline V gene has CDR1 SGDLS and CDR2 YYNGEE. Trimming removed 0 bases at V and 9 bases at J, with 8 bases between. The CDR3 DNA reads as TGTGCCAGCAGCGTAGTAGACGGCACGCAGTATTTT. Translation gives CASSVVDGTQYF.

This clonotype was seen just once. This chain uses TRBV5-1 with TRBJ2-6; D not resolved. Trimming shortened V by 9 bases and J by 2 bases, and 12 bases separated the two germline ends. Germline assignment: CDR1 SGHRS and CDR2 YFSETQ. The CDR3 length is 14 residues. CDR3 nucleotides: TGCGCCACGCAGACCAATCCTGGGGCCAACGTCCTGACTTTC. As protein: CATQTNPGANVLTF.

V is TRBV5-4 and J is TRBJ2-6, with D unresolved. The CDR3 totals 16 residues. Trimming cost V 4 bases and J 0 bases, with 11 bases left between them. CDR1 SGHNT and CDR2 YYREEE come from the germline V gene (reference sequence). The CDR3, as DNA: TGTGCCAGCAGCGGAAGCAGTCTCTCTGGGGCCAACGTCCTGACTTTC. This encodes CASSGSSLSGANVLTF. Complete variable domain (other parts from reference TRBV5-4 and TRBJ2-6): ETGVTQSPTHLIKTRGQQVTLRCSSQSGHNTVSWYQQALGQGPQFIFQYYREEENGRGNFPPRFSGLQFPNYSSELNVNALELDDSALYLCASSGSSLSGANVLTFGAGSRLTVL.

This clonotype was seen once. This chain links TRBV30 with TRBJ2-7, with 7 bases identical to TRBD1. The CDR3 runs to 14 residues. With 1 base clipped from V and 3 bases from J, the junction kept 6 bases outside the gene matches. Germline V gene lookup returns CDR1 GTSNPN and CDR2 SVGIG (reference sequence). CDR3 in amino acids: CAWSAWDSFYEQYF. Written as DNA, the CDR3 is TGTGCCTGGAGTGCCTGGGACAGCTTCTACGAGCAGTACTTC.

The count of this clonotype is one. V gene TRBV30 combines with J gene TRBJ1-2, with D uncertain. With 0 bases removed from V and 8 bases from J, the gap between germline ends came to 22 bases. Germline lookup yields CDR1 GTSNPN and CDR2 SVGIG (reference sequence). There are 16 residues in the CDR3. CDR3: CAWSVRTSWTARGYTF. CDR3 coding DNA: TGTGCCTGGAGTGTCAGGACCTCGTGGACCGCCCGGGGCTACACCTTC.